The 30 T cell receptor beta chains below were found in one sample sequenced in a study of T-cell reconstitution after alpha-beta-depleted transplantation in children. TCRbeta library construction was performed incorporating unique molecular identifiers. TCRdb recomputed calls from the PCR reads with MiXCR, one row per CDR3 protein. This sample has 300,000 or so distinct CDR3 sequences, with around 25% found just once. The source was PBMCs, mostly from graft donor cells, collected 180 days after TCRalphabeta/CD19-depleted stem cell transplant. The receptor set was obtained from a male patient younger than 18 who had a stem cell transplant for acute lymphoblastic leukemia, so the T cells may come from the graft donor.

This clonotype has just a few counts. The rearrangement joins TRBV20-1 to TRBJ2-1; no clear D gene. This CDR3 is 14 amino acids long. CDR1 is DFQATT and CDR2 is SNEGSKA in the germline V gene (reference sequence). With 6 bases removed from V and 3 bases from J, the gap between germline ends came to 15 bases. CDR3 coding DNA: TGCAGTGCGAGACTTAACGGCGGCTACAATGAGCAGTTCTTC. This codes for CSARLNGGYNEQFF.

This clonotype was seen a handful of times. V is TRBV2 and J is TRBJ2-4; D gene ambiguous. The CDR3 sequence is 15 residues long. Trimming removed 7 bases at V and 7 bases at J, with 20 bases between. Germline CDR1 and CDR2: SNHLY and FYNNEI. CDR3: CASNGWGGRYNIQYF. Written as DNA, the CDR3 is TGTGCCAGCAATGGGTGGGGTGGGCGCTATAACATTCAGTACTTC.

This chain joins TRBV3-1 and TRBJ2-7, with no clear D. This CDR3 has 13 residues. Germline V lookup: CDR1 LGHDT, CDR2 YNNKEL (reference sequence). V gave up 0 bases and J gave up 3 bases, with 6 bases separating them. The CDR3 here is CASSQDDFYEQYF. The CDR3 DNA follows: TGTGCCAGCAGCCAAGATGACTTCTACGAGCAGTACTTC.

Notes on this clonotype: As the CDR3 is not closed by the conserved phenylalanine or tryptophan, this likely results from a read error. The J gene is TRBJ2-5, the V gene TRBV10-2; D remains unclear. This CDR3 spans 15 amino acids. V shed 4 bases and J shed 0 bases, with 12 bases lying between them. Germline V gives CDR1 WSHSY, CDR2 SAAADI. The CDR3 sequence is CASSGQVLYQETQYL. DNA of the CDR3: TGCGCCAGCAGTGGTCAAGTCTTGTACCAAGAGACCCAGTACCTC.

The chain combines TRBV5-1 with TRBJ1-1; D unresolved. Trimming removed 1 base from V and 1 base from J, with 8 bases in between. The CDR3 sequence is 14 residues long. Per the germline V gene, CDR1 is SGHRS and CDR2 is YFSETQ. CDR3 in DNA: TGCGCCAGCAGCTTGACCGGGCCGAACACTGAAGCTTTCTTT. Encoded protein: CASSLTGPNTEAFF.

This clonotype has only a few counts. The chain links TRBV15 to TRBJ2-3; D unclear. Germline CDR1 is LNHNV and CDR2 is YYDKDF (reference sequence). This CDR3 spans 16 amino acids. Between the trimmed V and J ends, which lost 0 bases and 0 bases, there was a span of 10 bases. CDR3 residues: CATSRDKFGSTDTQYF. In DNA form, the CDR3 reads TGTGCCACCAGCAGAGATAAATTTGGCAGCACAGATACGCAGTATTTT.

The rearrangement links TRBV20-1 to TRBJ2-3; 7 nucleotides line up with TRBD2. Germline loops: CDR1 DFQATT, CDR2 SNEGSKA (reference sequence). There are 17 residues in the CDR3. V dropped 6 bases and J dropped 0; count of bases not matched to a gene: 15. CDR3 in DNA: TGCAGTGCCGCTTTCCCCGTGACTAGCCCCAGCACAGATACGCAGTATTTT. Translation: CSAAFPVTSPSTDTQYF.

This clonotype was recorded a few times. The CDR3 reads CASSGTSGSMTDTQYF. DNA for the CDR3: TGTGCCAGCAGCGGGACTAGCGGGAGTATGACAGATACGCAGTATTTT. The V and J genes are TRBV9 and TRBJ2-3; TRBD2 aligns across 13 bases. Germline V gene sequence: CDR1 SGDLS, CDR2 YYNGEE. This CDR3 comprises 16 residues. The V and J ends lost 3 bases and 3 bases, in that order; junction bases with no gene match: 4.

This clonotype was counted between two and nine times. The J gene is TRBJ2-1, the V gene TRBV7-6; the D gene is possibly TRBD2 (7 bases). Trimming cost V 1 base and J 10 bases, with 11 bases left between them. The CDR3 extends over 13 amino acids. The germline V gene has CDR1 SGHVS and CDR2 FNYEAQ. The CDR3: CASSLGSGGEQFF. CDR3 DNA: TGTGCCAGCAGCTTAGGTTCGGGGGGCGAGCAGTTCTTC.

V and J are TRBV5-1 and TRBJ1-4; 7 bases agree with TRBD1. V dropped 2 bases and J dropped 7; count of bases not matched to a gene: 8. Germline V CDR1 and CDR2: SGHRS, YFSETQ. The CDR3 totals 15 residues. CDR3 nucleotides: TGCGCCAGCAGCTTAGCTCCGACAGGGTTTGAAAAACTGTTTTTT. Translation gives CASSLAPTGFEKLFF.

In this sample, this clonotype turned up a few times. This chain uses TRBV6-5 with TRBJ1-3, with a tentative D call TRBD1 (6 bases). The germline CDR1 and CDR2 sequences are MNHEY and SVGAGI. The V gene lost 2 bases and the J gene lost 2 bases, with 13 bases spanning the gap. The CDR3 has 16 residues. The CDR3, as DNA: TGTGCCAGCAGTTACGGGGGCGCAATCGCTGGAAACACCATATATTTT. Protein: CASSYGGAIAGNTIYF.

This clonotype was seen only a few times. V is TRBV7-9 and J is TRBJ2-1; 7 bases are a match to TRBD2. The V and J ends lost 5 bases and 4 bases, in that order; junction bases with no gene match: 14. Looked up from germline, CDR1 is SEHNR and CDR2 is FQNEAQ (reference sequence). CDR3 length equals 17 residues. CDR3 DNA sequence: TGTGCCAGCAGCCCCCCATTGGCTAGCGGAAAATACAATGAGCAGTTCTTC. Amino acid sequence: CASSPPLASGKYNEQFF.

This clonotype was detected a few times. This sequence joins TRBV20-1 and TRBJ2-1; TRBD2 matches at 8 bases. The CDR3 has 14 amino acids. V lost 6 bases and J lost 4; bases outside the gene matches: 8. Germline V gene data show CDR1 as DFQATT and CDR2 as SNEGSKA (reference sequence). In DNA, the CDR3 is TGCAGTGCCCTGCATACTAGCGGATACAATGAGCAGTTCTTC. Translated: CSALHTSGYNEQFF.

The V and J genes are TRBV5-1 and TRBJ1-2; a weak D match, TRBD1 (5 bases). Trimming took 2 bases from V and 4 from J, leaving 15 bases between them. The CDR3 is 15 amino acids. Germline loops: CDR1 SGHRS, CDR2 YFSETQ. The CDR3 spells CASSLTGTGAYGYTF. DNA of the CDR3: TGCGCCAGCAGCTTAACCGGGACCGGGGCCTATGGCTACACCTTC.

The chain is built from TRBV5-1 and TRBJ2-1; D is unresolved. Germline values: CDR1 SGHRS, CDR2 YFSETQ. The CDR3 has 15 amino acids. The V end lost 6 bases, the J end lost 1 base, and 14 bases lay between the germline ends. CDR3 region: CASTTRGQSYNEQFF. DNA for the CDR3: TGCGCCAGCACCACGCGCGGCCAATCCTACAATGAGCAGTTCTTC.

In its sample, this clonotype was seen once. V gene TRBV5-1 combines with J gene TRBJ1-1; D unclear. V gave up 0 bases and J gave up 0 bases, with 9 bases separating them. The CDR3 has 15 residues. Germline values: CDR1 SGHRS, CDR2 YFSETQ. In DNA form, the CDR3 reads TGCGCCAGCAGCTTGGCTGCGGGGATGAACACTGAAGCTTTCTTT. Protein sequence: CASSLAAGMNTEAFF.

The DNA for the CDR3 is TGCAGTGCCGGGACAGGGGGCTCTGGAAACACCATATATTTT. This translates into CSAGTGGSGNTIYF. V and J are TRBV20-1 and TRBJ1-3, with 11 nucleotides matching TRBD1. Trimming cost V 6 bases and J 0 bases; bases outside gene matches: 1. The CDR3 runs 14 residues. The germline V gene has CDR1 DFQATT and CDR2 SNEGSKA (reference sequence).

This clonotype turned up a few times. The chain recombines TRBV29-1 with TRBJ2-7; 8 positions agree with TRBD1. V trimming: 3 bases; J trimming: 6 bases; junction bases outside the gene matches: 7. The CDR3 runs to 13 residues. CDR1 is SQVTM, CDR2 ANQGSEA, per germline. In DNA form, the CDR3 reads TGCAGCGTTGATGGGGACAGGTCGGGCGAGCAGTACTTC. This translates into CSVDGDRSGEQYF.

This clonotype was counted many times. The V call is TRBV4-2, the J call TRBJ2-5; TRBD2 matches at 7 bases. V was pared by 4 bases and J by 3 bases, with 8 bases of the junction left unmatched. The germline gives CDR1 LGHNA, CDR2 YNFKEQ. The CDR3 has 15 residues. The CDR3 DNA is TGTGCCAGCAGCCGACCCGGGACTAACAAAGAGACCCAGTACTTC. Protein product: CASSRPGTNKETQYF.

This clonotype was seen more than once but under ten times. V and J are TRBV10-3 and TRBJ2-7, with 8 positions matching TRBD1. From germline, CDR1 is ENHRY and CDR2 SYGVKD. The CDR3 extends over 13 amino acids. The V and J ends lost 7 bases and 3 bases, in that order; junction bases with no gene match: 5. The CDR3 region is CAINLDRGYEQYF. CDR3 DNA: TGTGCCATCAACCTCGACAGGGGCTACGAGCAGTACTTC.

The rearrangement joins TRBV11-2 to TRBJ2-5, with a weak D call TRBD2 (5 bases). Germline V gives CDR1 SGHAT, CDR2 FQNNGV. This CDR3 spans 16 amino acids. V was clipped by 1 base and J by 3 bases, with 15 bases between them. The CDR3 region has the DNA TGTGCCAGCAGCTTAGTCCCCGGGATTATCAAAGAGACCCAGTACTTC. Amino acids: CASSLVPGIIKETQYF.

The sample holds a few counts of this clonotype. J is TRBJ2-7 and V is TRBV9; D perhaps matches TRBD2 (5 bases). Trimming stripped 0 bases from V and 6 bases from J, with 13 bases between. The germline V gene encodes CDR1 SGDLS and CDR2 YYNGEE. CDR3 length equals 14 residues. DNA for the CDR3: TGTGCCAGCAGCGTAGGGATGGCGGGCGGCGAGCAGTACTTC. This encodes CASSVGMAGGEQYF.

This clonotype was detected only a few times. The CDR3 sequence is CASRHPGLPYEQYF. For the CDR3, the DNA is TGTGCCAGCAGACACCCCGGATTACCCTACGAGCAGTACTTC. The chain uses TRBV7-2 and TRBJ2-7, with D unclear. Germline values: CDR1 SGHTA, CDR2 FQGNSA. There are 14 residues in the CDR3. V dropped 6 bases and J dropped 2 bases, with 14 bases sitting between them.

This clonotype was seen more than once but under ten times. The V call is TRBV5-1, the J call TRBJ2-7, with D unresolved. V was shortened by 1 base and J by 4 bases, with 9 bases between the two germline ends. From germline, CDR1 is SGHRS and CDR2 YFSETQ. The CDR3 loop spans 13 amino acids. CDR3 nucleotides: TGCGCCAGCAGCTTGTCGGTCCGTTACGAGCAGTACTTC. Translated: CASSLSVRYEQYF. Full variable domain (remainder filled in from reference TRBV5-1 and TRBJ2-7): KAGVTQTPRYLIKTRGQQVTLSCSPISGHRSVSWYQQTPGQGLQFLFEYFSETQRNKGNFPGRFSGRQFSNSRSEMNVSTLELGDSALYLCASSLSVRYEQYFGPGTRLTVT.

This sequence joins TRBV13 and TRBJ2-5; D gene unclear. CDR1 is PRHDT, CDR2 FYEKMQ, per germline (reference sequence). The CDR3 runs to 13 residues. V was trimmed by 4 bases and J by 0 bases, leaving 6 bases between them. The CDR3 DNA is TGTGCCAGCAGCTCAACGTACCAAGAGACCCAGTACTTC. Amino acid sequence: CASSSTYQETQYF.

This clonotype was observed a few times. The chain employs TRBV20-1 and TRBJ2-1, with a possible D match to TRBD2 (5 bases). The length of the CDR3 is 14 residues. Per germline, CDR1 DFQATT and CDR2 SNEGSKA (reference sequence). The V end lost 4 bases, the J end lost 8 bases, and 18 bases lay between the germline ends. The CDR3 region has the DNA TGCAGTGCTACCCCACCGATCTCCGGGGATGAGCAGTTCTTC. Residues: CSATPPISGDEQFF.

The rearrangement uses TRBV5-1 and TRBJ2-7, with 7 nucleotides matching TRBD1. Germline assignment: CDR1 SGHRS and CDR2 YFSETQ. This CDR3 comprises 16 residues. V lost 4 bases, J lost 3 bases, and 13 bases stayed unmatched. CDR3 in amino acids: CASSTGDRVRVYEQYF. As DNA, the CDR3 is TGCGCCAGCAGCACCGGCGACAGGGTAAGGGTCTACGAGCAGTACTTC.

The chain uses TRBV5-5 and TRBJ1-1; the D gene is possibly TRBD1 (5 bases). V was cut by 6 bases and J by 7 bases, with 13 bases left in between. The CDR3 spans 12 residues. Germline CDR1 reads SGHKS; CDR2 reads YYEKEE (reference sequence). The CDR3 sequence: CASTRDRGEAFF. In DNA, the CDR3 is TGTGCCAGCACCAGAGATAGGGGTGAAGCTTTCTTT.

The rearrangement uses TRBV11-3 and TRBJ2-3; TRBD2 agrees at 7 bases. The CDR3 has 13 residues. The germline V gene has CDR1 SGHNT and CDR2 YENEEA. V lost 3 bases, J lost 8 bases, and 5 bases stayed unmatched. The CDR3 bases are TGTGCCAGCAGCTTCTCCTTAGCGGGTACGCAGTATTTT. It is translated as CASSFSLAGTQYF.

This clonotype was recorded a few times. The chain combines TRBV7-3 with TRBJ2-3; D not resolved. Germline V gene sequence: CDR1 SGHTA, CDR2 FQGTGA. This CDR3 is built from 13 residues. Trimming removed 5 bases at V and 5 bases at J, with 11 bases between. Written as DNA, the CDR3 is TGTGCCAGCAGCCTCCAAGTTGGAGATACGCAGTATTTT. Residues: CASSLQVGDTQYF.